This record concerns one T cell receptor beta chain sequence. The sample comes from a study of blood T cell repertoires in COVID-19. Study information: From the United States, Italy and Spain came samples of acute and convalescent COVID-19.

As handled by the study authors: Estimated nucleated cell counts came from reference gene primer amplification. The assay was immunoSEQ multiplex PCR, and TCRdb's table has in-frame clones only and misses some. V, J and clone size reflect that table, while D and trimming were determined from the DNA. Here the sample spans 70,000 to 95,000 clones, over 80% being singletons. This CDR3 comprises 15 residues. V was cut by 1 base and J by 2 bases, with 8 bases left in between. Germline CDR1 and CDR2: MGHRA and YSYEKL. Specimen: peripheral blood. The V gene is TRBV4-1, the J gene TRBJ1-4; D ambiguous. The clonotype originates from an older man with active or convalescent COVID-19. CDR3 sequence: CASSQGQSTNEKLFF. In DNA form, the CDR3 reads TGCGCCAGCAGCCAAGGACAATCGACTAATGAAAAACTGTTTTTT.